Reported below is one T cell receptor beta chain. This clone was picked up a small number of times. Its recognized antigen is unknown. Base qualities were left out, and no much larger clone turns up one base away. Reading from cysteine to phenylalanine, the CDR3 counts 15 amino acids. Just CDR3 DNA is preserved here, 45 bases in frame from base 1. Via the germline V gene (reference sequence), CDR1 is LNHDA and CDR2 SQIVND. Here V drops 4 bases and J drops 6 bases, and the junction holds 4 bases not matched to any gene. The data are from a study of blood T cell repertoires in COVID-19 (dated by TCRdb to about 2020). About the study as a whole: The collaborator samples originated in the United States, Italy and Spain and spanned the acute and convalescent phases of COVID-19. The material from the prospective study consisted of cDNA or gDNA derived from T cells, B-cell-depleted T cells, or PBMCs. The dataset comprised deeply sampled blood TCRbeta repertoires from subjects exposed to, actively infected with, or recovered from COVID-19. A freely available public database, intended as a resource for researchers studying the immune response to SARS-CoV-2, is where the repertoires were released. The samples were drawn from the first 160 participants of the ongoing ImmuneRACE study and from about 1,200 subjects provided by 6 global collaborators. A de-identified subject ID, COVID-19 status, age in years and sex were almost always included in the sample metadata. Where HLA class I and class II types were available, the types were taken from metadata supplied by the sample provider, not from assay-based typing. The paper as a whole reports these results and caveats: The amount of clinical and demographic metadata varied by source and participant and was provided uncurated.

TCRbeta CDR3 regions were amplified from genomic DNA using the immunoSEQ Assay, a bias-controlled multiplex PCR. Turning to the authors' computational methods: The number of nucleated cells in each sample was estimated from the amplification of reference gene primers within the assay. To quantify the absolute abundance of each unique TCRbeta CDR3 rearrangement, sequence reads were collapsed and filtered. Productive Simpson clonality was computed per sample as the square root of Simpson's diversity index over productive rearrangements. TCRdb carries this immuneACCESS record with in-frame sequences only. Its versions omit some clonotypes, under half of them owing to an unresolved V gene in the studies checked, with the rest unexplained. V, J and clone size were drawn from that table, and D and trimming were deduced from the DNA. In all, the sample holds about 200,000 clones, and 84% of those were seen once. The leading ten clones occupy approximately 3% of the sample.

In the prospective study, participants were 18 to 89 years old, resided in about two dozen geographic areas of the United States, and were enrolled through a virtual design. In the prospective study, participants were assigned to cohorts based on the clinical history participants reported in a screening survey and a study questionnaire. Exposed participants were defined as having been in contact with someone with a PCR-confirmed or clinician-diagnosed COVID-19 case within 2 weeks of study entry. Each participant in the prospective study had whole blood, serum and a nasopharyngeal or oropharyngeal swab collected by mobile phlebotomists. Over a roughly two-month period, participants in the prospective study had the option of providing additional blood draws and questionnaires. Prospective study blood samples were shipped either frozen or at room temperature before DNA extraction.

Material: PBMCs or T cells enriched from blood (not recorded which). The clonotype originates from a woman between 25 and 40 years old who had been exposed to COVID-19. The sequence is built from TRBV19 and TRBJ2-7; 15 bases in the junction line up with TRBD2. The CDR3 amino acid sequence is: CASSKGLAGGLEQYF. The base sequence is TGTGCCAGTAGTAAAGGACTAGCGGGGGGGCTCGAGCAGTACTTC.